The clone carrying this T cell receptor (beta chain) was detected ten times or more. The library was built from around 0.4 ug RNA with molecular barcoded adaptors for alpha/delta and beta/gamma chains. TCRdb independently ran MiXCR on the reads; one entry per CDR3 protein. The profile shows more than 100,000 distinct CDR3 sequences, 13% of them singletons. This entry is derived from a study of read filtering for tumor transcriptome and immune sequencing. The CDR3 runs 16 residues. J was trimmed by 6 bases and V by 5 bases; bases with no gene match: 6. In germline, CDR1 is SGHVS, CDR2 FNYEAQ. This receptor was taken from a donor over 35 with multiple myeloma. The specimen was a population of CD138-negative cells sorted from bone marrow. This chain links TRBV7-6 with TRBJ2-2; TRBD2 matches 13 bases. The CDR3 protein is CASSARLAGGPGELFF. As DNA, the CDR3 is TGTGCCAGCAGCGCCAGACTAGCGGGAGGCCCCGGGGAGCTGTTTTTT.